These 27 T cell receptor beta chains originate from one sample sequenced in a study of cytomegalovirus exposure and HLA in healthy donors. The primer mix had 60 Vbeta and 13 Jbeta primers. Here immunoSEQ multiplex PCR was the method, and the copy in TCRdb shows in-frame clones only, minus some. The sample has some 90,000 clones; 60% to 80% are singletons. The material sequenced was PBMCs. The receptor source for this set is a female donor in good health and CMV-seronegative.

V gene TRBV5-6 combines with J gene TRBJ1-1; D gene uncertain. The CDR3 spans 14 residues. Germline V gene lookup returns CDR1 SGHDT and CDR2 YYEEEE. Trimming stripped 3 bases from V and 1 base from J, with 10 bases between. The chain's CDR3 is CASSSPDKNTEAFF. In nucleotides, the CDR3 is TGTGCCAGCAGCTCACCCGACAAGAACACTGAAGCTTTCTTT.

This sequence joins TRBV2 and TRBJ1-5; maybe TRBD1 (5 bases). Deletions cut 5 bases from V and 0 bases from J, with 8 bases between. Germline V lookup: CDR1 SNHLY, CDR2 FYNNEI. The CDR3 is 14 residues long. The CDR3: CASSQTDSNQPQHF. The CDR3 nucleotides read TGTGCCAGCAGTCAGACAGATAGCAATCAGCCCCAGCATTTT.

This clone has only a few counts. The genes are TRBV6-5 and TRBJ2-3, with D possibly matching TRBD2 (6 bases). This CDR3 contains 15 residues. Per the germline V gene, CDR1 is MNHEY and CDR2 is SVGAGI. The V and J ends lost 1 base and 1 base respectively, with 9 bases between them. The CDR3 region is CASSYFRGGTDTQYF. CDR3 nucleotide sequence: TGTGCCAGCAGTTACTTTCGCGGGGGCACAGATACGCAGTATTTT.

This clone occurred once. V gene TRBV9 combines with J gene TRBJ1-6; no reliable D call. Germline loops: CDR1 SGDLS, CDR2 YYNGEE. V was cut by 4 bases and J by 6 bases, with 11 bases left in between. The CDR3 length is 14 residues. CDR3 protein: CASSPLPGNSPLHF. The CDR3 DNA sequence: TGTGCCAGCAGCCCCCTTCCGGGTAATTCACCCCTCCACTTT.

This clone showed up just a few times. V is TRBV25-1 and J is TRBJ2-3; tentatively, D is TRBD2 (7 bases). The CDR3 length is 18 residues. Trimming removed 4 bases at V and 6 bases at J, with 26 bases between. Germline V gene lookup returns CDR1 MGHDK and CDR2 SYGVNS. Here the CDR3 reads CASSGSWGGPYNGDTQYF. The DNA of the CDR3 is TGTGCCAGCAGTGGATCCTGGGGGGGGCCATATAATGGGGATACGCAGTATTTT.

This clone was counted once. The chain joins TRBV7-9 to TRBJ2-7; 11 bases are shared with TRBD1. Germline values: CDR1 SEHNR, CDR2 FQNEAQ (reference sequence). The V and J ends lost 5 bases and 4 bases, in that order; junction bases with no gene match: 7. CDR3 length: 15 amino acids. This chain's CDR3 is CASSTGQGAQYEQYF. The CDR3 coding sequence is TGTGCCAGCAGCACCGGACAGGGGGCTCAATACGAGCAGTACTTC.

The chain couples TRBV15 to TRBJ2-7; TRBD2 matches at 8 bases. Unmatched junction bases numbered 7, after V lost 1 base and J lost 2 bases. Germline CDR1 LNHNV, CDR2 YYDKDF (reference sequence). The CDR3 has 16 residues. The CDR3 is CATSRGGAGEAYEQYF. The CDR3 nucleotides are TGTGCCACCAGCAGAGGTGGAGCGGGAGAGGCCTACGAGCAGTACTTC. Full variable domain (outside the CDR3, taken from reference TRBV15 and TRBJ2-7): DAMVIQNPRYQVTQFGKPVTLSCSQTLNHNVMYWYQQKSSQAPKLLFHYYDKDFNNEADTPDNFQSRRPNTSFCFLDIRSPGLGDTAMYLCATSRGGAGEAYEQYFGPGTRLTVT.

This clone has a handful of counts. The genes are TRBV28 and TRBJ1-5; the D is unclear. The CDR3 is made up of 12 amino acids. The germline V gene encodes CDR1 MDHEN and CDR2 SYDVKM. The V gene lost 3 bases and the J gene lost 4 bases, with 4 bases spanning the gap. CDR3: CASSLLNQPQHF. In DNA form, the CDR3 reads TGTGCCAGCAGTTTGTTAAATCAGCCCCAGCATTTT.

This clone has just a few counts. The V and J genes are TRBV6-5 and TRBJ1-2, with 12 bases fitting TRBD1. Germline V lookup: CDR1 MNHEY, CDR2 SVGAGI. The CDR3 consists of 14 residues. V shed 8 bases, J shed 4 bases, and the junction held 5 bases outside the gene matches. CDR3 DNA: TGTGCCAGCCTTCCGGGACAGGGGGCCTATGGCTACACCTTC. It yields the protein CASLPGQGAYGYTF.

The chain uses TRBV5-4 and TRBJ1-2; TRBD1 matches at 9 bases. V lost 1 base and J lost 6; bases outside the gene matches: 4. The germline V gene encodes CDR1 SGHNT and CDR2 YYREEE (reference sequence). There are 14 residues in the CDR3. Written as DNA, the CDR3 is TGTGCCAGCAGCTTGCCGGGACAGGGAGATGGCTACACCTTC. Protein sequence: CASSLPGQGDGYTF.

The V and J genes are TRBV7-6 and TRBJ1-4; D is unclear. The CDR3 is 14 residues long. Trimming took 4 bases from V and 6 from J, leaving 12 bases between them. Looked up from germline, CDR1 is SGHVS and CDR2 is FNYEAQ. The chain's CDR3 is CASSSTAEDEKLFF. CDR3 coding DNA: TGTGCCAGCAGCTCTACCGCCGAGGATGAAAAACTGTTTTTT.

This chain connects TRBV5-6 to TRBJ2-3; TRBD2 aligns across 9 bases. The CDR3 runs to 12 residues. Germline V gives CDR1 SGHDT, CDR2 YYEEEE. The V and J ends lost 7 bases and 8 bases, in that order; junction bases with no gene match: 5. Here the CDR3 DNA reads TGTGCCAGCTCGTCGCGGGGGGGTACGCAGTATTTT. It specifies CASSSRGGTQYF.

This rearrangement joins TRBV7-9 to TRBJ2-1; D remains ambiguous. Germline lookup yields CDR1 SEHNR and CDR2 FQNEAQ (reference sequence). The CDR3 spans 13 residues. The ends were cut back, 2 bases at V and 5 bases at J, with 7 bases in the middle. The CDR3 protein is CASSLSSDNEQFF. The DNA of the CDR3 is TGTGCCAGCAGCTTATCGTCGGACAATGAGCAGTTCTTC.

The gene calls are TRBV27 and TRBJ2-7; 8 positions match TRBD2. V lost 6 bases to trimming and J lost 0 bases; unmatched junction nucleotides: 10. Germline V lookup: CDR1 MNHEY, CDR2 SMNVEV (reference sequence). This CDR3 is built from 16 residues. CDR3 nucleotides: TGTGCCAGCAGGAGCACAGTTAGCGGGACCTCCTACGAGCAGTACTTC. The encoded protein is CASRSTVSGTSYEQYF.

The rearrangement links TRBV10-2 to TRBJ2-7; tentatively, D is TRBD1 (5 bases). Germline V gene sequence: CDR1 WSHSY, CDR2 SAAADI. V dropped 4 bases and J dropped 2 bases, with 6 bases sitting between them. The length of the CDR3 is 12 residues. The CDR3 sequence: CASSGGPYEQYF. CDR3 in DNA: TGCGCCAGCAGTGGGGGCCCCTACGAGCAGTACTTC.

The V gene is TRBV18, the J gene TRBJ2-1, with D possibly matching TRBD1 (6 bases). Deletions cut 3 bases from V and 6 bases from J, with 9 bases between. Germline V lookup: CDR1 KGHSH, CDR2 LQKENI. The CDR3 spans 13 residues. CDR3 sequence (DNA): TGTGCCAGCTCACCGTCACAGGGCAATGAGCAGTTCTTC. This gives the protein CASSPSQGNEQFF.

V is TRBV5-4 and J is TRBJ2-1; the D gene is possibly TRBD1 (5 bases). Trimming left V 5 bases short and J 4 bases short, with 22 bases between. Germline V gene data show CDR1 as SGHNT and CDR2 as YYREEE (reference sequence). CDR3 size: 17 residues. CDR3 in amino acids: CASRLQAFPLAYNEQFF. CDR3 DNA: TGTGCCAGCAGACTACAGGCGTTCCCACTGGCATACAATGAGCAGTTCTTC.

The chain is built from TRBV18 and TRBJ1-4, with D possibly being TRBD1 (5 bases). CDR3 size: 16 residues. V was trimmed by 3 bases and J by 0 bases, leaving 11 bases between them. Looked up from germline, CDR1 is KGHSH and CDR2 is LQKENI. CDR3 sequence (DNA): TGTGCCAGCTCACCTCCAGGGATTGCAACTAATGAAAAACTGTTTTTT. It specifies CASSPPGIATNEKLFF.

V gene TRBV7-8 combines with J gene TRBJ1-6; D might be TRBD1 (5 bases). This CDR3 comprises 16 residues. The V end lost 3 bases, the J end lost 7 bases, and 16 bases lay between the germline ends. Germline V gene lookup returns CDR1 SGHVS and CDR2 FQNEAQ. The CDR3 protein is CASSFDSPRLNSPLHF. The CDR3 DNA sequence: TGTGCCAGCAGCTTCGACAGCCCCAGGCTAAATTCACCCCTCCACTTT.

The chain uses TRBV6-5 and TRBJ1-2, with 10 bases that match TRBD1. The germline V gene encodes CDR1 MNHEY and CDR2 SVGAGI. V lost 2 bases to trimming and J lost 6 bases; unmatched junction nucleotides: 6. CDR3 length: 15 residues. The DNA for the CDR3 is TGTGCCAGCAGTTACCTACGGGACAGGGGAAATGGCTACACCTTC. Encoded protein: CASSYLRDRGNGYTF.

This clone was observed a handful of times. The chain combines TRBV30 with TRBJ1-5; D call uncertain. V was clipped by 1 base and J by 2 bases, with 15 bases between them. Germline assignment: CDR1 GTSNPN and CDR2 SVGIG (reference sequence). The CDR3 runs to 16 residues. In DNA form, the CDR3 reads TGTGCCTGGAGTGGCGGTTCCAGTTTCGGCAATCAGCCCCAGCATTTT. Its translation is CAWSGGSSFGNQPQHF.

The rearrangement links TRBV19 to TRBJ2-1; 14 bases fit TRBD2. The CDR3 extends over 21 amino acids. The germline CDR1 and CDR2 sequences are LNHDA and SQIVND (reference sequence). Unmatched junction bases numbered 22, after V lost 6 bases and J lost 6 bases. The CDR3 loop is CASSPTWWTYSGTSGSNEQFF. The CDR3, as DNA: TGTGCCAGTAGCCCGACGTGGTGGACTTATTCCGGGACTAGCGGGAGCAATGAGCAGTTCTTC.

For the CDR3, the DNA is TGTGCCAGCAGCGCCGGACAGGGGCAGACTGAAGCTTTCTTT. Its translation is CASSAGQGQTEAFF. This chain connects TRBV5-4 to TRBJ1-1; 9 bases match TRBD1. The J segment lost 5 bases and the V segment lost 4 bases, leaving 6 bases of the junction unmatched. Germline CDR1 and CDR2: SGHNT and YYREEE (reference sequence). This CDR3 is built from 14 residues.

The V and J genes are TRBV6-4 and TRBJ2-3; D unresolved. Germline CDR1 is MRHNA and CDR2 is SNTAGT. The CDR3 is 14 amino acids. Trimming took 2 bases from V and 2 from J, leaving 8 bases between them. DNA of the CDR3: TGTGCCAGCAGTGACGGAGACGACACAGATACGCAGTATTTT. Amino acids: CASSDGDDTDTQYF.

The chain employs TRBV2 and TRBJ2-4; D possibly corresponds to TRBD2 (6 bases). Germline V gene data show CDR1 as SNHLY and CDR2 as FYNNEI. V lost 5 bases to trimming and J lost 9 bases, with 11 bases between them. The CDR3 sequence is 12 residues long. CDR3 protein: CASSITGGIQYF. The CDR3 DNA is TGTGCCAGCAGTATAACCGGGGGCATTCAGTACTTC.

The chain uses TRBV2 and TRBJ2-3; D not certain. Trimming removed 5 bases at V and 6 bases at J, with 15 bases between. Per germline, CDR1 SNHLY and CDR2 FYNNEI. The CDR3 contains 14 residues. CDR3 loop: CASSFASRPDTQYF. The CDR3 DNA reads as TGTGCCAGCAGTTTCGCTTCTAGGCCTGATACGCAGTATTTT.

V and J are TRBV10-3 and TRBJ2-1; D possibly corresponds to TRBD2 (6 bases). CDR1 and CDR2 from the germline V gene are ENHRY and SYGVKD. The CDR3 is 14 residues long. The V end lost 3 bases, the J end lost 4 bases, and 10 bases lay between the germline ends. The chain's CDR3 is CAISEAGRYNEQFF. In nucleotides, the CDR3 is TGTGCCATCAGTGAAGCGGGCCGATACAATGAGCAGTTCTTC.